Below are 21 T cell receptor beta chains sequenced from a single sample in a study of blood T cell repertoires in COVID-19 (TCRdb year 2020). Library preparation used the immunoSEQ multiplex PCR assay. Not all clones reach the TCRdb copy of this immuneACCESS table, which keeps in-frame sequences only. Checked studies attribute under half of the gap to unresolved V genes and leave the rest unexplained. Recorded for this sample are about 160,000 clones; about four fifths of them occurred a single time. The ten largest clones take up 9.5% to 12% of the sample. The sample was peripheral blood. The receptors shown here come from a man between 60 and 75 years old with active or convalescent COVID-19.

The gene calls are TRBV7-2 and TRBJ2-5; 11 bases fit TRBD1. Trimming removed 2 bases from V and 3 bases from J; junction bases left unmatched: 5. This CDR3 has 16 amino acids. Germline V lookup: CDR1 SGHTA, CDR2 FQGNSA. The DNA of the CDR3 is TGTGCCAGCAGCTTATGGTCGGGACAGGGGGAAGAGACCCAGTACTTC. It translates to CASSLWSGQGEETQYF. Filled out from reference TRBV7-2 and TRBJ2-5, the complete variable domain reads GAGVSQSPSNKVTEKGKDVELRCDPISGHTALYWYRQSLGQGLEFLIYFQGNSAPDKSGLPSDRFSAERTGGSVSTLTIQRTQQEDSAVYLCASSLWSGQGEETQYFGPGTRLLVL.

This clone is a singleton in its sample. The gene calls are TRBV6-5 and TRBJ2-1, with 11 bases matching TRBD2. CDR1 MNHEY and CDR2 SVGAGI come from the germline V gene. V lost 9 bases to trimming and J lost 9 bases; unmatched junction nucleotides: 7. The length of the CDR3 is 13 residues. The DNA for the CDR3 is TGTGCCAGTTTTAGCGGGAGGGCCTCTGAGCAGTTCTTC. This codes for CASFSGRASEQFF.

V gene TRBV28 combines with J gene TRBJ1-5; D not certain. The germline V gene encodes CDR1 MDHEN and CDR2 SYDVKM. V lost 2 bases and J 0 bases, leaving 11 bases between the germline ends. This CDR3 region has 16 residues. Here the CDR3 DNA reads TGTGCCAGCAGTTTACTCACACAGATTAGCAATCAGCCCCAGCATTTT. It specifies CASSLLTQISNQPQHF.

The chain links TRBV5-6 to TRBJ2-7, with 7 bases lining up with TRBD1. This CDR3 contains 15 residues. Trimming at V came to 2 bases and at J to 4 bases, leaving 9 bases not matched to a gene. Germline values: CDR1 SGHDT, CDR2 YYEEEE. CDR3 sequence reads: CASSLGGVLAYEQYF. Written as DNA, the CDR3 is TGTGCCAGCAGCTTAGGGGGCGTATTAGCGTACGAGCAGTACTTC.

About this clone: One end of the junction is discordant with germline, which a read error may explain. The chain links TRBV5-1 to TRBJ1-1; TRBD1 might be the D (5 bases). The CDR3 is 12 amino acids. Germline V gene sequence: CDR1 SGHRS, CDR2 YFSETQ. DNA for the CDR3: TGCGCCAGCAGGTTGGGGGAGTATGAAGCTTTCTTT. Protein product: CASRLGEYEAFF.

This rearrangement joins TRBV11-2 to TRBJ2-1, with 10 bases fitting TRBD2. There are 15 residues in the CDR3. Germline V gene lookup returns CDR1 SGHAT and CDR2 FQNNGV. J lost 4 bases, V lost 5 bases, and 5 bases had no gene match. CDR3 in DNA: TGTGCCAGCAGCCGTAGCGGGAGGAGGTACAATGAGCAGTTCTTC. It codes for CASSRSGRRYNEQFF.

The genes are TRBV3-1 (or the pseudogene TRBV3-2) and TRBJ1-2, with D uncertain. Germline CDR1 and CDR2: LGHDT and YNNKEL (reference sequence). Trimming left V 3 bases short and J 2 bases short, with 7 bases between. The CDR3 is 13 residues long. Here the CDR3 DNA reads TGTGCCAGCAGCCAGGGCACCAACTATGGCTACACCTTC. Its translation: CASSQGTNYGYTF.

The V and J genes are TRBV11-2 and TRBJ2-7; D gene unclear. The CDR3 totals 14 residues. The germline V and J ends were trimmed by 0 bases and 3 bases, with 9 bases remaining between them. Germline loops: CDR1 SGHAT, CDR2 FQNNGV. The CDR3 loop reads CASSLEFRGYEQYF. The CDR3 region has the DNA TGTGCCAGCAGCTTAGAGTTCCGCGGCTACGAGCAGTACTTC. Full variable domain (rest looked up from reference TRBV11-2 and TRBJ2-7): EAGVAQSPRYKIIEKRQSVAFWCNPISGHATLYWYQQILGQGPKLLIQFQNNGVVDDSQLPKDRFSAERLKGVDSTLKIQPAKLEDSAVYLCASSLEFRGYEQYFGPGTRLTVT.

This chain joins TRBV20-1 and TRBJ2-5; D unclear. V lost 3 bases to trimming and J lost 2 bases, with 7 bases between them. Per the germline V gene, CDR1 is DFQATT and CDR2 is SNEGSKA (reference sequence). This CDR3 has 12 residues. The CDR3 DNA reads TGCAGTGCTAGTTGGCAGCAAGAGACCCAGTACTTC. This encodes CSASWQQETQYF.

V and J are TRBV5-6 and TRBJ1-5; 7 nucleotides align to TRBD1. The CDR3 contains 16 residues. The ends lost 3 bases at V and 4 bases at J; junction bases unmatched: 10. CDR1 SGHDT and CDR2 YYEEEE come from the germline V gene. The CDR3 here is CASSSRDRERNQPQHF. The CDR3 bases are TGTGCCAGCAGCTCCCGTGACAGGGAGAGAAATCAGCCCCAGCATTTT. Using reference TRBV5-6 and TRBJ1-5 for the parts outside the CDR3, the full variable domain is DAGVTQSPTHLIKTRGQQVTLRCSPKSGHDTVSWYQQALGQGPQFIFQYYEEEERQRGNFPDRFSGHQFPNYSSELNVNALLLGDSALYLCASSSRDRERNQPQHFGDGTRLSIL.

The genes are TRBV28 and TRBJ1-5, with 7 bases lining up with TRBD1. CDR3 size: 15 residues. V lost 5 bases, J lost 0 bases, and 4 bases stayed unmatched. From germline, CDR1 is MDHEN and CDR2 SYDVKM. This chain's CDR3 is CASSRTGYSNQPQHF. CDR3 DNA sequence: TGTGCCAGCAGTCGGACAGGTTATAGCAATCAGCCCCAGCATTTT.

V and J are TRBV4-2 and TRBJ1-4; 9 bases line up with TRBD1. V gave up 3 bases and J gave up 3 bases; unmatched junction bases: 8. The CDR3 sequence is 17 residues long. CDR1 LGHNA and CDR2 YNFKEQ come from the germline V gene. The CDR3 DNA follows: TGTGCCAGCAGCCAGGGGACAGGGAGATCGGCTAATGAAAAACTGTTTTTT. Protein product: CASSQGTGRSANEKLFF.

CDR3 sequence reads: CASSSSPLTGMNTEAFF. CDR3 DNA sequence: TGTGCCAGCAGCTCCTCACCCCTGACAGGGATGAACACTGAAGCTTTCTTT. The genes are TRBV7-3 and TRBJ1-1, with 7 bases that match TRBD1. CDR1 is SGHTA, CDR2 FQGTGA, per germline. J lost 0 bases, V lost 4 bases, and 11 bases had no gene match. The CDR3 totals 17 residues.

The rearrangement links TRBV3-1 (or the pseudogene TRBV3-2) to TRBJ2-7; 7 bases align to TRBD1. V was pared by 3 bases and J by 5 bases, with 7 bases of the junction left unmatched. This CDR3 is 14 amino acids long. Germline V CDR1 and CDR2: LGHDT, YNNKEL (reference sequence). CDR3 DNA: TGTGCCAGCAGCCAGCCGGGACAGACCCACGAGCAGTACTTC. Its translation: CASSQPGQTHEQYF.

The chain employs TRBV9 and TRBJ1-6; 8 bases are shared with TRBD1. This CDR3 contains 15 residues. V lost 6 bases, J lost 11 bases, and 13 bases stayed unmatched. The germline CDR1 and CDR2 sequences are SGDLS and YYNGEE. For the CDR3, the DNA is TGTGCCAGCACCCTAAAGGATGGACAGGGCACACCCCTCCACTTT. Translation gives CASTLKDGQGTPLHF.

The V call is TRBV25-1, the J call TRBJ2-3; 7 bases align to TRBD1. The CDR3 spans 15 residues. Germline-derived CDR1 and CDR2 are MGHDK and SYGVNS. Germline trimming cut 2 bases from V and 5 bases from J; bases unmatched to any gene: 7. The chain's CDR3 is CASSEGNRGIDTQYF. Here the CDR3 DNA reads TGTGCCAGCAGTGAAGGGAACAGGGGAATAGATACGCAGTATTTT.

This clone was seen a few times. As DNA, the CDR3 is TGTGCCAGCAGCTTATCAGCGGGAGAACACAATGAGCAGTTCTTC. This translates into CASSLSAGEHNEQFF. The chain has TRBV11-3 and TRBJ2-1, with TRBD2 identical over 8 bases. Per the germline V gene, CDR1 is SGHNT and CDR2 is YENEEA. V lost 2 bases and J lost 5; bases outside the gene matches: 5. This CDR3 is built from 15 residues. Based on the CDR3 plus reference TRBV11-3 and TRBJ2-1, the full variable domain is EAGVVQSPRYKIIEKKQPVAFWCNPISGHNTLYWYLQNLGQGPELLIRYENEEAVDDSQLPKDRFSAERLKGVDSTLKIQPAELGDSAVYLCASSLSAGEHNEQFFGPGTRLTVL.

The chain uses TRBV6-6 and TRBJ2-1; 10 nucleotides match TRBD2. The J segment lost 3 bases and the V segment lost 5 bases, leaving 4 bases of the junction unmatched. The CDR3 has 15 amino acids. CDR1 and CDR2 from the germline V gene are MNHNY and SVGAGI (reference sequence). This CDR3 reads CASSPGTSVYNEQFF. CDR3 nucleotide sequence: TGTGCCAGCAGTCCCGGGACTAGCGTCTACAATGAGCAGTTCTTC.

This chain links TRBV10-1 with TRBJ2-2, with 7 positions matching TRBD1. Germline V gene data show CDR1 as WNHNN and CDR2 as SYGVQD (reference sequence). This CDR3 contains 15 residues. V shed 5 bases, J shed 0 bases, and the junction held 3 bases outside the gene matches. Here the CDR3 reads CASSKGTANTGELFF. The DNA of the CDR3 is TGCGCCAGCAGTAAGGGGACAGCGAACACCGGGGAGCTGTTTTTT.

This clone was detected once. This rearrangement joins TRBV5-5 to TRBJ2-7, with D maybe TRBD2 (5 bases). Germline assignment: CDR1 SGHKS and CDR2 YYEKEE (reference sequence). The CDR3 contains 14 residues. V was shortened by 2 bases and J by 3 bases, with 12 bases between the two germline ends. The CDR3 DNA is TGTGCCAGCAGCTTTAAAGGACGGGACTACGAGCAGTACTTC. It encodes CASSFKGRDYEQYF.

This clone was detected only once. The CDR3 sequence: CASGTANTEAFF. The DNA of the CDR3 is TGTGCCTCCGGGACAGCGAACACTGAAGCTTTCTTT. The chain is built from TRBV28 and TRBJ1-1; TRBD1 matches 7 bases. Germline assignment: CDR1 MDHEN and CDR2 SYDVKM. V was clipped by 11 bases and J by 1 base; unmatched bases: 4. This CDR3 spans 12 amino acids.